The rows below give T cell receptor beta chains drawn from one sample of a study of shared clonotypes between healthy human individuals. The repertoire was sequenced with immunoSEQ multiplex PCR; TCRdb's copy has only in-frame clones and lacks some. The table lists some 600,000 clones, 90% to 97% of them singletons. Source material: naive CD8+ T cells sorted from blood. Receptor source: a woman under 40 in good health. Both conserved end residues are trimmed from each CDR3.

CDR3	length	V	J
ASSEWAGSSYNEQF	14	TRBV5-6	TRBJ2-1
ASSSSPNEQY	10	TRBV5-4	TRBJ2-7
ASSSFLAYEQY	11	TRBV28	TRBJ2-7
ASRRTSDSYEQY	12	TRBV19	TRBJ2-7
ASSDLLSNQPQH	12	TRBV11-2	TRBJ1-5
ASRDLVLGYGYT	12	TRBV28	TRBJ1-2
ASSPGTSGYEQY	12	TRBV5-1	TRBJ2-7
ASSPPGLVSYNEQF	14	TRBV19	TRBJ2-1
ASSQEQGWEQY	11	TRBV4-2	TRBJ2-5
ASSSTNYEQY	10	TRBV7-6	TRBJ2-7
ASSSGTSGTLYEQY	14	TRBV5-4	TRBJ2-7
AFLQSTGGQPQH	12	TRBV27	TRBJ1-5
ASSPDSQETQY	11	TRBV5-6	TRBJ2-5
ASSPGLAGTDTQY	13	TRBV13	TRBJ2-3
ASSEAPGGAGYEQY	14	TRBV10-2	TRBJ2-7
ASSKGVTNTGELF	13	TRBV2	TRBJ2-2
ASSYGTSYEQY	11	TRBV7-9	TRBJ2-7
ASSEWFSQVYNEQF	14	TRBV25-1	TRBJ2-1
ASSWGTGQGYEQY	13	TRBV11-1	TRBJ2-7
ASTFSGTQETQY	12	TRBV28	TRBJ2-5
ASGLGLAAYEQY	12	TRBV12-5	TRBJ2-7
ASSSWSNQPQH	11	TRBV27	TRBJ1-5
ASSREFSYNEQF	12	TRBV5-6	TRBJ2-1
ATSLAGRSYEQY	12	TRBV11-2	TRBJ2-7
ASSSGSGLNYGYT	13	TRBV27	TRBJ1-2
ASSQSLRLAGTGDTQY	16	TRBV4-1	TRBJ2-3
ASSIFAGSTDTQY	13	TRBV19	TRBJ2-3
ASSEGGSYEQY	11	TRBV2	.
ASSFGGSGNTIY	12	TRBV27	TRBJ1-3
ASSLAGGRSEQY	12	TRBV27	TRBJ2-7
ASSQGLAGADTQY	13	TRBV4-1	TRBJ2-3
ASSSLSGGPRETQY	14	TRBV27	TRBJ2-5
AWGTSGRVFNEQF	13	TRBV30	TRBJ2-1
ASSIVDIASSYNEQF	15	TRBV19	TRBJ2-1
SVDLETSTDTQY	12	TRBV29-1	TRBJ2-3
ASSQTGTGWGAF	12	TRBV14	TRBJ1-1
ASNEPNNRDFYEQY	14	TRBV27	TRBJ2-7
ASSYYGGAPYNEQF	14	TRBV27	TRBJ2-1
ASSQDLGLTYEQY	13	TRBV4-1	.
ASSQDWVGESDEQF	14	TRBV4-2	TRBJ2-1
ASSLVTSGKNTGELF	15	TRBV11-1	TRBJ2-2
ASNTQGVVAQY	11	TRBV7-9	TRBJ2-5
ASTPPDGRAQH	11	TRBV28	TRBJ1-5
ASSPGLLNEQF	11	TRBV14	TRBJ2-1
ATSRERRFTIY	11	TRBV15	TRBJ1-3